One and the same sample provided the 12 T cell receptor beta chains below, sequenced in a study of blood T cell repertoires in COVID-19 (dated by TCRdb to 2018 to 2021). To prepare the library, the immunoSEQ multiplex PCR assay was applied. TCRdb holds this immuneACCESS table with in-frame rearrangements only. Some clones are missing; in checked studies, unresolved V genes explain under half, and the rest has no known cause. Recorded for this sample are a few hundred thousand clones; more than 75% of them occurred a single time. The top ten hold under 1.3% of the sample. Sequences were obtained from PBMCs or T cells enriched from blood (not recorded which). These receptors were taken from a woman aged 30 to 39 who had recovered from COVID-19.

The CDR3 here is CASRVDRGIYEQYF. The CDR3 coding sequence is TGTGCCAGCAGAGTCGACAGGGGGATTTACGAGCAGTACTTC. The rearrangement uses TRBV6-5 and TRBJ2-7; 9 nucleotides agree with TRBD1. This CDR3 contains 14 residues. The V gene end was trimmed by 6 bases and the J gene end by 4 bases; junction bases not matched to a gene: 7. Germline V lookup: CDR1 MNHEY, CDR2 SVGAGI.

The rearrangement links TRBV2 to TRBJ2-1; 9 positions match TRBD1. The germline CDR1 and CDR2 sequences are SNHLY and FYNNEI. The CDR3 spans 13 residues. V lost 10 bases, J lost 7 bases, and 8 bases stayed unmatched. CDR3 protein: CANSRDRENEQFF. The CDR3 DNA reads TGTGCCAACTCCCGGGACAGGGAAAATGAGCAGTTCTTC. The full variable domain, completed using reference TRBV2 and TRBJ2-1, is EPEVTQTPSHQVTQMGQEVILRCVPISNHLYFYWYRQILGQKVEFLVSFYNNEISEKSEIFDDQFSVERPDGSNFTLKIRSTKLEDSAMYFCANSRDRENEQFFGPGTRLTVL.

The count of this clone is one. The chain has TRBV11-2 and TRBJ2-3, with TRBD2 as a possible D gene (7 bases). Germline V CDR1 and CDR2: SGHAT, FQNNGV. This CDR3 is built from 14 residues. The V end was cut by 5 bases, the J end by 4 bases, with 13 bases between. The CDR3 here is CASSRGGFSDTQYF. The CDR3 DNA follows: TGTGCCAGCAGCAGGGGGGGCTTCTCAGATACGCAGTATTTT.

The chain links TRBV18 to TRBJ2-2; TRBD2 is a possible D gene (6 bases). Germline CDR1 KGHSH, CDR2 LQKENI. The length of the CDR3 is 17 residues. Trimming took off 4 bases at V and 7 bases at J, with 22 bases between the two ends. CDR3 bases: TGTGCCAGCTCACGCGCGGGCGGAGGGACTTTCCACGGGGAGCTGTTTTTT. Amino acid sequence: CASSRAGGGTFHGELFF. The full variable domain, its missing parts supplied by reference TRBV18 and TRBJ2-2, is NAGVMQNPRHLVRRRGQEARLRCSPMKGHSHVYWYRQLPEEGLKFMVYLQKENIIDESGMPKERFSAEFPKEGPSILRIQQVVRGDSAAYFCASSRAGGGTFHGELFFGEGSRLTVL.

This clone turned up a few times. The genes are TRBV6-4 and TRBJ2-3; 10 bases match TRBD1. The junction had 3 bases not matched to a gene; V was cut back by 6 bases and J by 3 bases. Germline CDR1 MRHNA, CDR2 SNTAGT. The CDR3 extends over 14 amino acids. Here the CDR3 reads CASSDRGQTDTQYF. Written as DNA, the CDR3 is TGTGCCAGCAGCGACAGGGGGCAGACAGATACGCAGTATTTT.

This chain joins TRBV19 and TRBJ2-7, with D possibly TRBD1 on 6 matching bases. The CDR3 is made up of 14 amino acids. Trimming stripped 2 bases from V and 7 bases from J, with 15 bases between. Germline CDR1 LNHDA, CDR2 SQIVND (reference sequence). The CDR3 DNA reads TGTGCCAGTAGTATACAGGGGTCAGCGGTGGAGCAGTACTTC. This gives the protein CASSIQGSAVEQYF.

This chain links TRBV5-8 with TRBJ1-2; D is undetermined. V lost 1 base to trimming and J lost 3 bases, with 13 bases between them. Germline CDR1 is SGHTS and CDR2 is YDEGEE. The CDR3 loop spans 15 amino acids. CDR3 coding DNA: TGTGCCAGCAGCTTGACCAGCGGGAACTACTATGGCTACACCTTC. Translating it yields CASSLTSGNYYGYTF.

The gene calls are TRBV5-1 and TRBJ1-4; no firm D call. V was cut by 0 bases and J by 10 bases, with 7 bases left in between. The CDR3 loop spans 12 amino acids. Per germline, CDR1 SGHRS and CDR2 YFSETQ. DNA of the CDR3: TGCGCCAGCAGCTTGGACACCACAAAACTGTTTTTT. Its translation: CASSLDTTKLFF.

The CDR3 bases are TGTGCCAGCAGTTTTCTGGGCGGGGGGGCCAACGAGCAGTACTTC. This codes for CASSFLGGGANEQYF. The chain recombines TRBV6-5 with TRBJ2-7; 9 positions match TRBD2. The trim removed 4 bases at V and 5 bases at J, leaving 9 bases unmatched. Germline-derived CDR1 and CDR2 are MNHEY and SVGAGI. The CDR3 totals 15 residues.

The chain links TRBV10-3 to TRBJ1-2, with 9 bases matching TRBD1. Trimming removed 4 bases from V and 4 bases from J; junction bases left unmatched: 10. This CDR3 is built from 16 residues. From germline, CDR1 is ENHRY and CDR2 SYGVKD. CDR3 protein: CAISALQGALTYGYTF. In DNA, the CDR3 is TGTGCCATCAGTGCCCTACAGGGGGCGCTTACCTATGGCTACACCTTC.

The gene calls are TRBV5-1 and TRBJ2-1, with TRBD1 identical over 12 bases. After removal of 0 bases from V and 10 bases from J, the junction contained 11 bases not matched to a gene. CDR3 length: 17 amino acids. Germline V gene sequence: CDR1 SGHRS, CDR2 YFSETQ. The CDR3 here is CASSLVPQGQGASEQFF. CDR3 DNA sequence: TGCGCCAGCAGCTTGGTTCCTCAGGGACAGGGGGCTAGCGAGCAGTTCTTC. The whole variable domain, remainder taken from reference TRBV5-1 and TRBJ2-1, is KAGVTQTPRYLIKTRGQQVTLSCSPISGHRSVSWYQQTPGQGLQFLFEYFSETQRNKGNFPGRFSGRQFSNSRSEMNVSTLELGDSALYLCASSLVPQGQGASEQFFGPGTRLTVL.

This chain uses TRBV10-3 with TRBJ1-4, with 10 bases aligning to TRBD1. CDR1 and CDR2 (germline): ENHRY, SYGVKD. This CDR3 comprises 16 residues. Trimming cost V 6 bases and J 4 bases; bases outside gene matches: 8. The CDR3 nucleotides read TGTGCCATCAGCACGACAGGGGGCGGTAATAATGAAAAACTGTTTTTT. Translated: CAISTTGGGNNEKLFF.